This T cell receptor (beta chain) was captured in a study of cytomegalovirus exposure and HLA in healthy donors. About the study: Around 85 million unique TCR sequences came from HLA-typed donors in an early release. Broader study findings: Donor immune exposure was known only as CMV serostatus. Differences between HLA loci emerged in a later analysis of TCR association rates, with DRB1 most and HLA-C fewest. Most CMV-associated TCR beta chains appeared HLA-restricted in a later analysis.

The CDR3 has 16 residues. V gave up 5 bases and J gave up 5 bases; unmatched junction bases: 7. From germline, CDR1 is SGHVS and CDR2 FQNEAQ. The PCR used 60 Vbeta and 13 Jbeta primers. Repertoires were generated with immunoSEQ multiplex PCR, while TCRdb's copy carries only in-frame clones and drops some. The sample lists 95,000 to 100,000 clones; about 80% were seen once. To note about this clone: Its antigen is not known.

The clonotype originates from a man aged 40-49 years in good health and CMV-seronegative. The sequencing sample was made of PBMCs. The chain uses TRBV7-8 and TRBJ2-3; 13 bases are a match to TRBD2. DNA of the CDR3: TGTGCCAGCAGCAAAGGACTAGCGGGGGCGGTAGATACGCAGTATTTT. It translates to CASSKGLAGAVDTQYF.